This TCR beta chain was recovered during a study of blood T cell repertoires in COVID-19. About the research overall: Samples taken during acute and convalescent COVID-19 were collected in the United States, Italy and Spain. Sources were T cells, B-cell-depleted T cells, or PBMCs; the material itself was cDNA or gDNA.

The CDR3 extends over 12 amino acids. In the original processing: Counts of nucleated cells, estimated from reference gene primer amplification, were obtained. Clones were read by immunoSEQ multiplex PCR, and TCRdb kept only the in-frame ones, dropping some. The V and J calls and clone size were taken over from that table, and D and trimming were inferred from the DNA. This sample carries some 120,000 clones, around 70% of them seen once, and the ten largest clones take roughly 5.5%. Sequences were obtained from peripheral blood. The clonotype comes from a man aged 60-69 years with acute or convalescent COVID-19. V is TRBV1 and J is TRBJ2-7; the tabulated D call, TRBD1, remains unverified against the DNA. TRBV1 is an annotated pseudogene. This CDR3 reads CTSSWAALEQYF. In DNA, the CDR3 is TGCACCAGCTCCTGGGCAGCCCTCGAGCAGTACTTC.